Shown below are 32 T cell receptor beta chains from a single sample sequenced in a study of blood T cell repertoires in COVID-19 (dated by TCRdb to about 2020). The library was generated by the immunoSEQ multiplex PCR assay. TCRdb took over this immuneACCESS table, retaining in-frame rearrangements with V and J assigned. Such tables are incomplete; in checked studies, under half of the missing clones stem from an unresolved V gene, and the remainder is unexplained. For this sample there are about 360,000 clones; about 88% appear just once. The ten most abundant clones make up less than 3.5% of the sample. The sequenced sample was peripheral blood. The source of these receptors is a human donor in a cohort sampled during active COVID-19.

This clone has just one count. The chain employs TRBV12-3 or TRBV12-4 and TRBJ2-5; 10 positions match TRBD2. This CDR3 has 13 residues. V shed 6 bases and J 11 bases; nucleotides not matched to a gene: 9. CDR3 nucleotide sequence: TGTGCCAGCAGATCCGGAGCGGGAGGGTTACAGTACTTC. It codes for CASRSGAGGLQYF.

The J gene is TRBJ2-5, the V gene TRBV28; TRBD1 might be the D (7 bases). CDR1 is MDHEN, CDR2 SYDVKM, per germline. V gave up 5 bases and J gave up 5 bases, with 12 bases separating them. This CDR3 comprises 13 residues. The CDR3 is CASSRQGGETQYF. The CDR3 DNA is TGTGCCAGCAGTAGACAGGGAGGTGAGACCCAGTACTTC.

The chain has TRBV5-4 and TRBJ2-2; 10 nucleotides line up with TRBD2. Trimming at V came to 5 bases and at J to 0 bases, leaving 10 bases not matched to a gene. This CDR3 contains 18 residues. Germline CDR1 and CDR2: SGHNT and YYREEE (reference sequence). For the CDR3, the DNA is TGTGCCAGCAGTTTAGTAGCGGGGGGCCCCACGAACACCGGGGAGCTGTTTTTT. Translated: CASSLVAGGPTNTGELFF.

In its sample, this clone was seen a few times. This chain uses TRBV6-5 with TRBJ2-1; 9 bases agree with TRBD1. J gave up 3 bases and V 7 bases, and 4 bases lay outside the gene matches. The CDR3 totals 14 residues. The germline V gene has CDR1 MNHEY and CDR2 SVGAGI. CDR3 in amino acids: CASTVDRGYNEQFF. In nucleotides, the CDR3 is TGTGCCAGCACTGTGGACAGGGGCTACAATGAGCAGTTCTTC.

This clone has a single count. The genes are TRBV27 and TRBJ1-6; D is unresolved. This CDR3 comprises 14 residues. Trimming left V 3 bases short and J 4 bases short, with 7 bases between. CDR1 and CDR2 (germline): MNHEY, SMNVEV (reference sequence). The DNA for the CDR3 is TGTGCCAGCAGTTTCCGAGAGTATAATTCACCCCTCCACTTT. Its translation is CASSFREYNSPLHF.

The rearrangement uses TRBV5-5 and TRBJ2-1; TRBD2 might be the D (5 bases). Trimming shortened V by 0 bases and J by 9 bases, and 13 bases separated the two germline ends. The length of the CDR3 is 14 residues. In germline, CDR1 is SGHKS, CDR2 YYEKEE (reference sequence). The chain's CDR3 is CASSLGAVRGEQFF. The DNA for the CDR3 is TGTGCCAGCAGCTTGGGGGCGGTCCGGGGTGAGCAGTTCTTC.

The genes are TRBV7-2 and TRBJ2-3; 8 bases line up with TRBD2. The ends lost 1 base at V and 3 bases at J; junction bases unmatched: 6. This CDR3 contains 16 residues. The germline V gene has CDR1 SGHTA and CDR2 FQGNSA. Written as DNA, the CDR3 is TGTGCCAGCAGCTTAGGAATAGCGGGGACGACAGATACGCAGTATTTT. Amino acid sequence: CASSLGIAGTTDTQYF. Drawing the rest from reference TRBV7-2 and TRBJ2-3, the complete variable domain is GAGVSQSPSNKVTEKGKDVELRCDPISGHTALYWYRQSLGQGLEFLIYFQGNSAPDKSGLPSDRFSAERTGGSVSTLTIQRTQQEDSAVYLCASSLGIAGTTDTQYFGPGTRLTVL.

The V call is TRBV9, the J call TRBJ2-7; TRBD2 matches 9 bases. Germline assignment: CDR1 SGDLS and CDR2 YYNGEE. J was trimmed by 0 bases and V by 0 bases; bases with no gene match: 7. The CDR3 length is 17 residues. The CDR3, as DNA: TGTGCCAGCAGCGTAGAGGATAGCGGGGGCCTCTCCTACGAGCAGTACTTC. It codes for CASSVEDSGGLSYEQYF.

This chain links TRBV9 with TRBJ2-2; maybe TRBD2 (6 bases). The CDR3 extends over 15 amino acids. The germline CDR1 and CDR2 sequences are SGDLS and YYNGEE. Trimming stripped 4 bases from V and 5 bases from J, with 15 bases between. CDR3 in DNA: TGTGCCAGCAGCAAAGGCGGAGGGGAGACCGGGGAGCTGTTTTTT. Protein product: CASSKGGGETGELFF.

The rearrangement links TRBV11-2 to TRBJ2-1; TRBD2 aligns across 8 bases. The length of the CDR3 is 18 residues. V trimming: 6 bases; J trimming: 5 bases; junction bases outside the gene matches: 18. Germline V gene data show CDR1 as SGHAT and CDR2 as FQNNGV. CDR3 sequence: CASSPTFRRGDRNNEQFF. The CDR3 coding sequence is TGTGCCAGCAGTCCCACCTTTCGGCGGGGGGATAGAAACAATGAGCAGTTCTTC.

The chain is built from TRBV28 and TRBJ2-7; 8 bases line up with TRBD1. CDR1 MDHEN and CDR2 SYDVKM come from the germline V gene. V lost 6 bases and J lost 2; bases outside the gene matches: 9. CDR3 length: 15 amino acids. The CDR3 is CASSKDREHTYEQYF. The DNA of the CDR3 is TGTGCCAGCAGCAAGGACAGGGAACACACCTACGAGCAGTACTTC.

The chain recombines TRBV2 with TRBJ2-7; D may be TRBD1 (6 bases). The CDR3 has 15 residues. Germline values: CDR1 SNHLY, CDR2 FYNNEI. The V and J ends lost 3 bases and 9 bases respectively, with 21 bases between them. The DNA for the CDR3 is TGTGCCAGCAGTGACAGGGCAGGGGCAGTAGAGGGGCAGTACTTC. The encoded protein is CASSDRAGAVEGQYF.

The J gene is TRBJ2-2, the V gene TRBV27, with D maybe TRBD2 (6 bases). CDR1 MNHEY and CDR2 SMNVEV come from the germline V gene (reference sequence). The CDR3 loop spans 15 amino acids. Trimming removed 5 bases from V and 6 bases from J, with 16 bases in between. This CDR3 is CASSPYGEAPGELFF. In nucleotides, the CDR3 is TGTGCCAGCAGTCCTTACGGGGAGGCCCCCGGGGAGCTGTTTTTT.

CDR3 sequence reads: CASSPGVGSYNEQFF. The CDR3 nucleotides are TGCGCCAGCAGCCCAGGGGTAGGGTCCTACAATGAGCAGTTCTTC. The V and J genes are TRBV5-1 and TRBJ2-1, with a tentative D call TRBD1 (6 bases). This CDR3 has 15 amino acids. The germline V gene has CDR1 SGHRS and CDR2 YFSETQ. V was cut by 4 bases and J by 1 base, with 12 bases left in between.

This clone has just a few counts. The genes are TRBV2 and TRBJ1-6; 8 bases map to TRBD1. V was pared by 5 bases and J by 7 bases, with 7 bases of the junction left unmatched. The CDR3 runs 15 residues. Germline V gene data show CDR1 as SNHLY and CDR2 as FYNNEI. The CDR3 bases are TGTGCCAGCAGTCCCCGGACAGGGATGAATTCACCCCTCCACTTT. This encodes CASSPRTGMNSPLHF.

This sequence joins TRBV5-6 and TRBJ2-1; 10 bases agree with TRBD2. The junction had 13 bases not matched to a gene; V was cut back by 5 bases and J by 5 bases. The V gene's germline CDR1 is SGHDT and CDR2 YYEEEE. The CDR3 contains 17 residues. In nucleotides, the CDR3 is TGTGCCAGCAGTCCGCCTGGAAGGACTAGCGGTCACAATGAGCAGTTCTTC. This encodes CASSPPGRTSGHNEQFF. Full variable domain (remainder filled in from reference TRBV5-6 and TRBJ2-1): DAGVTQSPTHLIKTRGQQVTLRCSPKSGHDTVSWYQQALGQGPQFIFQYYEEEERQRGNFPDRFSGHQFPNYSSELNVNALLLGDSALYLCASSPPGRTSGHNEQFFGPGTRLTVL.

The chain employs TRBV5-1 and TRBJ2-3, with 11 bases that match TRBD2. Germline V gene data show CDR1 as SGHRS and CDR2 as YFSETQ. The CDR3 runs to 15 residues. J lost 6 bases, V lost 4 bases, and 7 bases had no gene match. For the CDR3, the DNA is TGCGCCAGCAGCCGCCCGGGACTAGCGGTCGATACGCAGTATTTT. This codes for CASSRPGLAVDTQYF.

The chain carries TRBV6-2 or TRBV6-3 and TRBJ2-2; 8 positions match TRBD1. The CDR3 totals 16 residues. Per the germline V gene, CDR1 is MNHEY and CDR2 is SVGEGT. V lost 5 bases to trimming and J lost 0 bases; unmatched junction nucleotides: 5. Here the CDR3 reads CASSRQGASNTGELFF. DNA for the CDR3: TGTGCCAGCAGTCGTCAGGGGGCCTCGAACACCGGGGAGCTGTTTTTT.

The chain is built from TRBV19 and TRBJ2-3, with D uncertain. V was pared by 3 bases and J by 4 bases, with 8 bases between. Germline V CDR1 and CDR2: LNHDA, SQIVND (reference sequence). CDR3 length: 13 amino acids. The CDR3 DNA reads as TGTGCCAGTAGTATGCGGCTCTCAGATACGCAGTATTTT. Amino acid sequence: CASSMRLSDTQYF.

This sequence joins TRBV11-2 and TRBJ2-1; 15 nucleotides line up with TRBD2. Germline-derived CDR1 and CDR2 are SGHAT and FQNNGV. The CDR3 runs 16 residues. V trimming: 4 bases; J trimming: 10 bases; junction bases outside the gene matches: 8. Written as DNA, the CDR3 is TGTGCCAGCAGCTCCTGGACTAGCGGGGGGGCCCGGGAGCAGTTCTTC. This encodes CASSSWTSGGAREQFF.

Points on this clone: The identical CDR3 is also encoded by other nucleotide sequences in the sample. The gene calls are TRBV5-1 and TRBJ2-7; the D gene is possibly TRBD2 (5 bases). The germline V gene has CDR1 SGHRS and CDR2 YFSETQ. The CDR3 consists of 13 residues. The ends were cut back, 1 base at V and 1 base at J, with 6 bases in the middle. CDR3 region: CASSLRGSYEQYF. CDR3 coding DNA: TGCGCCAGCAGCTTGAGAGGGTCCTACGAGCAGTACTTC.

The table lists this clone with a few counts. The gene calls are TRBV4-1 and TRBJ1-3, with 7 bases that match TRBD1. J was trimmed by 6 bases and V by 6 bases; bases with no gene match: 8. The CDR3 sequence is 14 residues long. CDR1 and CDR2 (germline): MGHRA, YSYEKL. The CDR3 protein is CASSSTGRKNTIYF. In DNA form, the CDR3 reads TGCGCCAGCAGTTCGACAGGGCGGAAAAACACCATATATTTT.

V usage is TRBV5-1 and J usage is TRBJ1-6; D is unresolved. Germline V gene lookup returns CDR1 SGHRS and CDR2 YFSETQ. The CDR3 is made up of 13 amino acids. Trimming pared 2 bases from V and 10 bases from J, leaving 10 bases between. In DNA, the CDR3 is TGCGCCAGCAGCTTCTTGGGCAACTCACCCCTCCACTTT. Translating gives CASSFLGNSPLHF.

The V call is TRBV4-1, the J call TRBJ2-7, with D tentatively TRBD2 (6 bases). With 0 bases removed from V and 2 bases from J, the gap between germline ends came to 14 bases. CDR3 length: 16 amino acids. Germline CDR1 reads MGHRA; CDR2 reads YSYEKL. The CDR3 DNA follows: TGCGCCAGCAGCCAAGAATTGGGGGAGGCCGCCTACGAGCAGTACTTC. Protein product: CASSQELGEAAYEQYF.

The V and J genes are TRBV6-5 and TRBJ1-1; TRBD1 is a possible D gene (5 bases). The CDR3 spans 12 residues. Germline V CDR1 and CDR2: MNHEY, SVGAGI. V lost 6 bases and J lost 4, with 9 bases in between. DNA of the CDR3: TGTGCCAGCAGGTACCAGGGCACTGAAGCTTTCTTT. Encoded protein: CASRYQGTEAFF.

This chain connects TRBV12-3 or TRBV12-4 to TRBJ1-4, with D perhaps TRBD1 (5 bases). This CDR3 spans 12 amino acids. V was shortened by 4 bases and J by 10 bases, with 10 bases between the two germline ends. The CDR3 loop reads CASSYGTGKLFF. DNA for the CDR3: TGTGCCAGCAGTTACGGGACTGGAAAACTGTTTTTT.

This chain connects TRBV9 to TRBJ1-6; 7 bases are a match to TRBD1. J was trimmed by 9 bases and V by 3 bases; bases with no gene match: 6. This CDR3 has 14 residues. The V gene's germline CDR1 is SGDLS and CDR2 YYNGEE. The DNA of the CDR3 is TGTGCCAGCAGCGCCCAGGGGGGCGGTTCACCCCTCCACTTT. Residues: CASSAQGGGSPLHF.

This rearrangement joins TRBV5-5 to TRBJ2-7; D perhaps matches TRBD2 (6 bases). Germline CDR1 SGHKS, CDR2 YYEKEE (reference sequence). Trimming stripped 4 bases from V and 1 base from J, with 15 bases between. This CDR3 has 15 amino acids. The CDR3 is CASSQSGVGSYEQYF. Here the CDR3 DNA reads TGTGCCAGCAGCCAATCGGGGGTAGGGTCCTACGAGCAGTACTTC.

CDR3 sequence (DNA): TGCAGCGTTGATGACGGGGATGCCCGAGAGACCCAGTACTTC. It translates to CSVDDGDARETQYF. The chain uses TRBV29-1 and TRBJ2-5; the D gene is possibly TRBD2 (5 bases). The CDR3 is 14 residues long. The germline V gene encodes CDR1 SQVTM and CDR2 ANQGSEA. The germline V and J ends were trimmed by 3 bases and 4 bases, with 15 bases remaining between them.

There are a few counts of this clone. The chain links TRBV3-1 (or the pseudogene TRBV3-2) to TRBJ1-5, with 8 bases matching TRBD1. From germline, CDR1 is LGHDT and CDR2 YNNKEL (reference sequence). The CDR3 consists of 14 residues. The V segment lost 1 base and the J segment 6 bases; nucleotides outside the gene matches: 2. The CDR3: CASSQGQGTQPQHF. CDR3 DNA sequence: TGTGCCAGCAGCCAAGGACAGGGGACTCAGCCCCAGCATTTT.

The chain links TRBV28 to TRBJ1-3; 11 nucleotides match TRBD1. J was trimmed by 7 bases and V by 4 bases; bases with no gene match: 12. The length of the CDR3 is 17 residues. CDR1 and CDR2 (germline): MDHEN, SYDVKM. DNA for the CDR3: TGTGCCAGCAGTTACTCCCCCGGGACAGGGGGGAAGAACACCATATATTTT. Its translation: CASSYSPGTGGKNTIYF.

The rearrangement links TRBV30 to TRBJ1-4, with D unresolved. This CDR3 has 15 amino acids. The germline V gene has CDR1 GTSNPN and CDR2 SVGIG (reference sequence). V gave up 3 bases and J gave up 0 bases, with 11 bases separating them. The CDR3 nucleotides are TGTGCCTGGAGCCCGATCAGCGCAACTAATGAAAAACTGTTTTTT. This translates into CAWSPISATNEKLFF. Together with reference TRBV30 and TRBJ1-4, the CDR3 gives the full variable domain: SQTIHQWPATLVQPVGSPLSLECTVEGTSNPNLYWYRQAAGRGLQLLFYSVGIGQISSEVPQNLSASRPQDRQFILSSKKLLLSDSGFYLCAWSPISATNEKLFFGSGTQLSVL.